This T cell receptor beta chain came from a study of shared clonotypes between healthy human individuals. As regards this clone: Its antigen is unknown.

The CDR3 loop spans 15 amino acids. J lost 4 bases, V lost 5 bases, and 11 bases had no gene match. The germline V gene has CDR1 ENHRY and CDR2 SYGVKD. The donors, healthy adults who were HIV-negative, had experienced no recent acute infections or vaccinations. TCRdb's copy holds only in-frame clones and misses some; the assay was immunoSEQ multiplex PCR. The sample has around 500,000 clones; 70% to 80% are singletons. Findings and limits, study-wide: It was anticipated that sequencing depth would influence how many clonotypes donors shared.

The clonotype originates from a woman between 40 and 55 years old in good health. Some clones in this sample may be carry-over from other donors' samples. This chain links TRBV10-3 with TRBJ2-7, with 7 bases fitting TRBD1. Material for sequencing was PBMCs. The CDR3 loop is CAISPEQGSSYEQYF. The CDR3 bases are TGTGCCATCAGTCCGGAACAGGGGTCGTCATACGAGCAGTACTTC.